The rows below give T cell receptor beta chains drawn from one sample of a study of regulatory T cells in long-lasting Graves disease. One entry per CDR3 protein results from TCRdb running MiXCR on the multiplex PCR reads. The sample records about 320,000 distinct CDR3 sequences, 18% being singletons. Specimen: peripheral blood mononuclear cells (PBMCs), collected at new diagnosis, from a patient treated with antithyroid drugs. The receptors derive from a female donor with Graves disease. CDR3s include the opening cysteine and the closing phenylalanine or tryptophan. A D gene is named only where the DNA matches it firmly.

D | V | CDR3
TRBD1 | TRBV6-1 | CASSDSGTGYNEQFF
TRBD1 | TRBV4-1 | CASSNRQGNTGELFF
NA | TRBV5-1 | CASSPRGARSYEQYF
NA | TRBV27 | CATERRGLYNEQFF
NA | TRBV11-2 | CASSLQKAPDTQYF
NA | TRBV2 | CASSEGLPYNEQFF
NA | TRBV27 | CASSLEPPPNTGELFF
TRBD2 | TRBV5-1 | CASSFSRLAGLTDTQYF
NA | TRBV3-1 | CASSQGRRGLETQYF
TRBD1 | TRBV2 | CASSPGQGQPQHF
TRBD1 | TRBV5-4 | CASSQIGQAYGYTF
NA | TRBV6-4 | CASSEGTGPRDEQFF
NA | TRBV12-3/TRBV12-4 | CASSLAPGSPLHF
TRBD2 | TRBV7-7 | CASSPSGGAGTQYF
NA | TRBV6-2/TRBV6-3 | CASSTTRTSPRELFF
NA | TRBV5-1 | CASNLGVLNNEQFF
TRBD2 | TRBV4-1 | CASSQDRLAVNYEQYF
TRBD1 | TRBV5-1 | CASSPGDREGSPLHF
NA | TRBV10-3 | CAISVGVEQFF
TRBD1 | TRBV28 | CASCPGTAHNEQFF
TRBD2 | TRBV28 | CASNLSGREYNEQFF
NA | TRBV11-2 | CASSLEQGSSNQPQHF
NA | TRBV12-3/TRBV12-4 | CASSLGGLTTTQYF
TRBD2 | TRBV12-3/TRBV12-4 | CASSLGGGTSGRAGGSYNEQFF
TRBD2 | TRBV6-1 | CASRRPGGETQYF
TRBD1 | TRBV19 | CASSMKTGSSYEQYF
TRBD1 | TRBV14 | CASSQTGASYNEQFF